This entry concerns a single T cell receptor beta chain. Per the original methods: Filtering was not the same, since immunoSEQ gave junction-only sequences without quality scores. Clones were sequenced by immunoSEQ multiplex PCR, and TCRdb holds only the in-frame ones, with some missing. V and J calls and clone size follow that table, whereas D and trimming were derived from the DNA. The repertoire holds around 1,900,000 clones, about 94% seen once, with approximately 1.7% in the top ten. CD45RO-negative, CCR7-positively selected cells formed the naive CD8 fraction, excluding terminally differentiated effector memory CD45RA+ cells. The data derive from a study of shared clonotypes between healthy human individuals. Sequenced sample: naive CD8+ T cells from PBMCs. The sequence was obtained from a man between 18 and 29 years old in good health. Some clones in this sample may be carry-over from other donors' samples.

CDR3 nucleotides: TGTGCCAGCAGCCCCGAGAACCAAAACATTCAGTACTTC. The encoded protein is CASSPENQNIQYF. The V gene is TRBV7-2, the J gene TRBJ2-4; the D is unclear. CDR3 length: 13 residues. Germline lookup yields CDR1 SGHTA and CDR2 FQGNSA. V was clipped by 5 bases and J by 5 bases, with 10 bases between them.